The source of this TCR beta chain is a study of T cells in Graves' hyperthyroidism and ophthalmopathy. In the study overall: Peripheral blood was secured at the point of initial diagnosis, before any treatment.

Germline V gene data show CDR1 as SEHNR and CDR2 as FQNEAQ (reference sequence). The CDR3 consists of 15 residues. Losses at the gene ends were 4 bases for V and 5 bases for J; bases not matched to a gene: 7. This clonotype occurred many times. Its antigen remains unidentified. Study findings and constraints: Most clonotypes that expanded in the thyroid above 0.001 also showed up in blood.

Ophthalmopathy cases met thresholds of Clinical Activity Score at least 3, NOSPECS grade at least 4 and duration under 3 months. The source material, RNA transcripts, was used to amplify TCR beta CDR3 regions. HTBI primers were the set used in a first-round RT-PCR of the TCR CDR3. TCRdb re-derived calls from the multiplex PCR reads in MiXCR, one entry per CDR3 protein. The sample lists roughly 400,000 distinct CDR3 sequences; 11% to 15% were seen once. This sequence originates from a man aged 50-60 years with Graves' ophthalmopathy. The specimen was blood. The chain links TRBV7-9 to TRBJ2-1; 8 bases are a match to TRBD2. Here the CDR3 reads CASSSPRLANNEQFF. CDR3 DNA: TGTGCCAGCAGCTCTCCGAGACTAGCGAACAATGAGCAGTTCTTC.